This is a list of T cell receptor beta chains from one sample in a study of shared clonotypes between healthy human individuals. Assay used: immunoSEQ multiplex PCR; TCRdb lists only in-frame clones, some missing. The sample lists about 530,000 clones; 90% to 97% were seen once. Material for sequencing was naive CD4+ T cells sorted from blood. The receptor set was obtained from a woman aged 25 to 45 in good health. CDR3s include the opening cysteine and the closing phenylalanine or tryptophan. D genes are given only for firm matches. For some rows the clone size is stated as once, few or many, or as a class when expanded; others skip it.

V gene	J gene	D gene	clone size	CDR3 DNA	CDR3 protein
TRBV5-4	TRBJ1-6	TRBD1	NA	TGTGCCAGCAGCTTGGAAGTACAGGGGGCAAGTTCACCCCTCCACTTT	CASSLEVQGASSPLHF
TRBV28	TRBJ2-7	NA	NA	TGTGCCAGCATCGCAGGACAGCTGTCCTCCGAGCAGTACTTC	CASIAGQLSSEQYF
TRBV10-1	TRBJ2-1	TRBD2	NA	TGCGCCAGCAGTAGGACTAGCGGCTACAATGAGCAGTTCTTC	CASSRTSGYNEQFF
TRBV28	TRBJ1-6	NA	NA	TGTGCCACCGCCGGCTCACCCCTCCACTTT	CATAGSPLHF
TRBV7-9	TRBJ2-7	TRBD1	once	TGTGCCAGCAGCCCTCCCGGGACAGGAAAATACGAGCAGTACTTC	CASSPPGTGKYEQYF
TRBV15	TRBJ1-1	NA	NA	TGTGCCACCAGCGACACCTTGAACACTGAAGCTTTCTTT	CATSDTLNTEAFF
TRBV27	TRBJ1-1	NA	few	TGTGCCAGCAGTTCCACGGAGAACACTGAAGCTTTCTTT	CASSSTENTEAFF
TRBV4-1	TRBJ1-4	TRBD1	NA	TGCGCCAGCAGCCTGATCGACCGGGACAGGGGTGAAAAACTGTTTTTT	CASSLIDRDRGEKLFF
TRBV5-1	TRBJ2-7	TRBD1	NA	TGCGCCAGCAGCTTGGGGGACAGGGGCCACGAGCAGTACTTC	CASSLGDRGHEQYF
TRBV6-5	TRBJ1-2	NA	NA	TGTGCCAGCAGTAACAGCGGCATGGGTGGCTACACCTTC	CASSNSGMGGYTF
TRBV29-1	TRBJ2-7	NA	NA	TGCAGCGTTGGCTACAGCTACGAGCAGTACTTC	CSVGYSYEQYF
TRBV29-1	TRBJ1-1	TRBD1	NA	TGCAGCGTCGGGACAGGGACGCTTGGAGCTTTCTTT	CSVGTGTLGAFF
TRBV4-2	TRBJ2-7	TRBD2	NA	TGTGCCAGCAGCCAAATTACAGCGGGAGCTAGGCGCGAGCAGTACTTC	CASSQITAGARREQYF
TRBV18	TRBJ2-3	NA	NA	TGTGCCAGCTCACCAGTCCAGGAACCCGCGCATACGCAGTATTTT	CASSPVQEPAHTQYF
TRBV30	TRBJ2-3	TRBD2	NA	TGTGCCTGGAGTACCGGACTAGCGGGAATGAATACGCAGTATTTT	CAWSTGLAGMNTQYF
TRBV7-3	TRBJ2-3	TRBD2	once	TGTGCCAGCAGCTACGGACTAGGAGGCACAGATACGCAGTATTTT	CASSYGLGGTDTQYF